This T cell receptor (beta chain) was captured by sequencing in a study of blood T cell repertoires in COVID-19. Looking at the study overall: Acute-phase and convalescent COVID-19 samples originated in the United States, Italy and Spain. The cDNA or gDNA used as material had been derived from T cells, B-cell-depleted T cells, or PBMCs.

The protocol was immunoSEQ multiplex PCR, while the TCRdb copy is restricted to in-frame clones and leaves out a portion. The sample gives 120,000 to 150,000 clones, approximately 80% of which show up once; around 40% is in the top ten. V was pared by 0 bases and J by 1 base, with 3 bases between. The CDR3 has 13 residues. Germline V gene sequence: CDR1 LGHDT, CDR2 YNNKEL (reference sequence). The sequence came from a human donor in a cohort sampled during active COVID-19. The V gene is TRBV3-1 (or the pseudogene TRBV3-2), the J gene TRBJ1-1; D gene unclear. The sequencing input was peripheral blood. The CDR3 nucleotides read TGTGCCAGCAGCCAAGACGGGAACACTGAAGCTTTCTTT. Amino acid sequence: CASSQDGNTEAFF.